This T cell receptor beta chain was sequenced for a study of blood T cell repertoires in COVID-19. Overall study context: Samples came from the United States, Italy and Spain, spanning acute and convalescent COVID-19.

Original methodology: Amplification of reference gene primers provided the estimated nucleated cell counts. Clones were sequenced by immunoSEQ multiplex PCR, and TCRdb holds only the in-frame ones, with some missing. D and trimming were read from the DNA, whereas the V and J calls and clone size are those reported in that table. This table holds some 130,000 clones, roughly 90% found once. The CDR3 runs 15 residues. From germline, CDR1 is SGHNT and CDR2 YENEEA. The junction had 6 bases not matched to a gene; V was cut back by 3 bases and J by 8 bases. This chain links TRBV11-3 with TRBJ1-4; 10 nucleotides match TRBD1. This TCR derives from a man aged 55 to 69 with COVID-19, enrolled during active disease. Sequenced material: peripheral blood. The CDR3 sequence is CASSLTGGAGEKLFF. The DNA of the CDR3 is TGTGCCAGCAGCTTGACAGGGGGCGCCGGAGAAAAACTGTTTTTT.